A selection of T cell receptor beta chains follows, all from one sample in a study of CD8+ T cells in alopecia areata. Assay used: immunoSEQ multiplex PCR; TCRdb lists only in-frame clones, some missing. This table has 90,000 to 120,000 clones, around 59% appearing once. The specimen sequenced was CD8+ T cells sorted from blood. The receptors derive from a human donor in good health. The CDR3 runs from the conserved cysteine through the conserved F or W. D genes are given only for firm matches. Clone size is given for some rows only: seen once, a few or many times, or a class if the clone is expanded.

clone_size j_call cdr3_length v_call d_call cdr3_aa cdr3_nt
. TRBJ1-4 14 TRBV7-8 . CASSLEGGSEKLFF TGTGCCAGCAGCTTAGAAGGGGGAAGTGAAAAACTGTTTTTT
few TRBJ1-1 15 TRBV4-2 . CASSQDEGFATEAFF TGTGCCAGCAGCCAAGATGAGGGGTTCGCGACTGAAGCTTTCTTT
few TRBJ2-6 17 TRBV4-3 . CASSQQPGTSGANVLTF TGCGCCAGCAGCCAGCAACCGGGAACCTCTGGGGCCAACGTCCTGACTTTC
. TRBJ1-5 14 TRBV9 . CASSVGYSNQPQHF TGTGCCAGCAGCGTGGGATATAGCAATCAGCCCCAGCATTTT
. TRBJ1-6 14 TRBV9 TRBD1 CASSAGTANSPLHF TGTGCCAGCAGCGCCGGGACAGCCAATTCACCCCTCCACTTT
. TRBJ1-2 16 TRBV4-3 . CASSQDSSGPYYGYTF TGCGCCAGCAGCCAAGATTCCTCGGGACCCTACTATGGCTACACCTTC
. TRBJ2-3 14 TRBV7-6 . CASSLAGGTDTQYF TGTGCCAGCAGCTTAGCAGGGGGCACAGATACGCAGTATTTT
few TRBJ2-7 15 TRBV2 TRBD2 CASSEEGGYSYEQYF TGTGCCAGCAGTGAGGAGGGAGGGTACTCCTACGAGCAGTACTTC
. TRBJ2-7 17 TRBV7-6 . CASSFSVWTASREEQYF TGTGCCAGCAGCTTTAGTGTCTGGACAGCCTCGCGCGAAGAGCAGTACTTC
. TRBJ2-3 13 TRBV6-5 . CASSYSGEWTQYF TGTGCCAGCAGTTACTCGGGGGAATGGACGCAGTATTTT
. TRBJ2-7 11 TRBV5-4 . CASSLGHEQYF TGTGCCAGCAGCTTGGGCCACGAGCAGTACTTC
. TRBJ2-5 16 TRBV7-9 TRBD2 CASSLIPLAGDETQYF TGTGCCAGCAGCTTAATACCACTAGCGGGGGATGAGACCCAGTACTTC
. TRBJ1-6 12 TRBV9 . CASSGKNSPLHF TGTGCCAGCAGCGGAAAGAATTCACCCCTCCACTTT
. TRBJ2-7 13 TRBV10-3 TRBD2 CAIREASSYEQYF TGTGCCATCCGGGAGGCATCCTCCTACGAGCAGTACTTC
. TRBJ1-2 14 TRBV28 . CASSAPDRNYGYTF TGTGCCAGCAGTGCTCCTGACCGTAACTATGGCTACACCTTC
. TRBJ2-1 15 TRBV29-1 TRBD1 CSVQSQGATYNEQFF TGCAGCGTTCAGTCACAGGGGGCTACCTACAATGAGCAGTTCTTC
few TRBJ2-7 13 TRBV29-1 . CSALGRSLYEQYF TGCAGCGCTTTGGGCAGGTCACTCTACGAGCAGTACTTC
. TRBJ1-2 14 TRBV29-1 . CSASDSLYGYGYTF TGCAGCGCCTCGGACAGCCTATATGGGTATGGCTACACCTTC
. TRBJ1-1 15 TRBV7-8 . CASSLQRAGTPEAFF TGTGCCAGCAGCTTACAGAGGGCAGGGACCCCTGAAGCTTTCTTT
. TRBJ1-2 14 TRBV5-1 . CASSSPGLDRGYTF TGCGCCAGCAGCTCCCCGGGACTGGATAGAGGCTACACCTTC
few TRBJ2-1 12 TRBV9 . CASSVSLNEQFF TGTGCCAGCAGCGTTAGCTTGAATGAGCAGTTCTTC
. TRBJ2-5 16 TRBV5-1 . CASLLGQFRGQETQYF TGCGCCAGCTTATTAGGACAGTTTAGGGGTCAAGAGACCCAGTACTTC
. TRBJ2-1 16 TRBV7-6 TRBD1 CASSVQGASSYNEQFF TGTGCCAGCAGCGTCCAGGGGGCAAGCTCCTACAATGAGCAGTTCTTC
. TRBJ2-5 13 TRBV28 . CAATKTGKETQYF TGTGCCGCAACAAAAACGGGTAAAGAGACCCAGTACTTC
. TRBJ1-1 15 TRBV13 . CASSSATGMNTEAFF TGTGCCAGCAGCTCAGCCACAGGGATGAACACTGAAGCTTTCTTT
. TRBJ1-6 15 TRBV5-1 TRBD1 CASSLRQGGRPPLHF TGCGCCAGCAGCTTGCGACAGGGAGGCAGGCCACCCCTCCACTTT
. TRBJ1-1 16 TRBV10-3 . CAISEPWRGPNTEAFF TGTGCCATCAGTGAGCCCTGGCGGGGGCCGAACACTGAAGCTTTCTTT
few TRBJ2-3 14 TRBV28 . CASTKIVGADTQYF TGTGCCAGCACCAAAATCGTGGGGGCTGATACGCAGTATTTT
. TRBJ2-6 16 TRBV15 . CATSRGSIGGANVLTF TGTGCCACCAGCAGAGGCTCGATTGGTGGGGCCAACGTCCTGACTTTC
. TRBJ2-1 14 TRBV29-1 TRBD1 CSVEDTRDRYEQFF TGCAGCGTTGAAGATACCCGGGACAGATATGAGCAGTTCTTC